This TCR beta chain was sequenced in a study of blood T cell repertoires in COVID-19 (dated by TCRdb to between 2020 and 2021). Broadly, across the study: The collaborator samples originated in the United States, Italy and Spain and spanned the acute and convalescent phases of COVID-19. A freely available public database, intended as a resource for researchers studying the immune response to SARS-CoV-2, is where the repertoires were released. The dataset comprised deeply sampled blood TCRbeta repertoires from subjects exposed to, actively infected with, or recovered from COVID-19. HLA class I and class II types, where available, came from metadata supplied by the sample provider rather than from assay-based typing. The prospective study material was composed of cDNA or gDNA derived from T cells, B-cell-depleted T cells, or PBMCs. A de-identified subject ID, COVID-19 status, age in years and sex were almost always included in the sample metadata. The samples were drawn from two sources: the first 160 participants of the ongoing ImmuneRACE study, and fewer than 1,500 subjects contributed by 6 global collaborators.

A word on this clone: Its antigen has not been determined. It has no much larger one-base neighbor in the sample; base qualities were not kept.

TCRbeta CDR3 regions were amplified from genomic DNA by means of the immunoSEQ Assay, a bias-controlled multiplex PCR. Per the original workflow: The number of nucleated cells in each sample was estimated from the amplification of reference gene primers within the assay. To quantify the absolute abundance of each unique TCRbeta CDR3 rearrangement, sequence reads were collapsed and filtered. For each sample, productive Simpson clonality was calculated by taking the square root of Simpson's diversity index across productive rearrangements. The clones in this table, taken by TCRdb from immuneACCESS, are in-frame only. Not every clone is retained; where verified, under half of the shortfall comes from an unresolved V gene, and the cause of the rest is unknown. That table gives V, J and clone size, and the DNA gave D and trimming. Within this sample are 250,000 to 350,000 clones, with roughly 87% of them counted one time only. The top ten clones comprise roughly 2.3% of the sample.

Beyond this particular receptor, the publication reports: How much clinical and demographic metadata was included differed by source and by participant, and the metadata was provided uncurated.

Each collaborating institution followed its own protocols to collect whole blood in K2EDTA tubes. For TCRbeta analysis, collaborators shipped samples as frozen whole blood, isolated PBMCs, or DNA extracted from either of those sample types. Sequencing was performed on peripheral blood. The source of this sequence is a man aged 18 to 29 with active or convalescent COVID-19.

The CDR3 loop reads CASSLAGRSEAFF. The sequenced DNA is TGTGCCAGCAGCTTAGCAGGTCGATCTGAAGCTTTCTTT. The rearranged chain carries TRBV7-3 and TRBJ1-1; no confident D gene assignment can be made. The V and J ends are trimmed by 2 bases and 6 bases, leaving 10 bases between them. The CDR3, from cysteine to phenylalanine, totals 13 residues. The retained sequence is limited to the CDR3, 39 bases, with the frame set at the first base. The germline V gene yields SGHTA for CDR1 and FQGTGA for CDR2.